These T cell receptor beta chains were read from a single sample in a study of spatial heterogeneity in lung cancer. TCRdb used MiXCR to reprocess the 5' RACE reads, holding one entry per CDR3 protein. The repertoire consists of 9,000 to 9,500 distinct CDR3 sequences, with approximately 6% occurring once and the leading ten covering roughly 29%. The material sequenced was lung tumor tissue, taken at surgery. Receptors originate from a male donor with early-stage non-small cell lung cancer. Each CDR3 is given with its conserved first and last residue. D genes are given only for firm matches. Clone size is shown for a subset of rows, as once, few, many or a class of expanded clone.

-	TRBV11-3	TRBJ1-6	many	CASSLDPATRANSPLHF	TGTGCCAGCAGCTTAGATCCGGCGACACGAGCTAATTCACCCCTCCACTTT
-	TRBV7-2	TRBJ2-3	-	CASSPRSSQLTDTQYF	TGTGCCAGCAGCCCCCGGTCATCCCAACTCACAGATACGCAGTATTTT
-	TRBV6-2/TRBV6-3	TRBJ1-5	many	CASRDPGSQPQHF	TGTGCCAGCAGGGATCCGGGGAGTCAGCCCCAGCATTTT
-	TRBV15	TRBJ2-5	many	CATSRDRETQYF	TGTGCCACCAGCAGAGATCGGGAGACCCAGTACTTC
-	TRBV5-5	TRBJ1-5	medium-sized	CASSYGNSNQPQHF	TGTGCCAGCAGCTATGGTAACAGCAATCAGCCCCAGCATTTT
-	TRBV7-2	TRBJ2-3	many	CASSLIQADTQYF	TGTGCCAGCAGCCTGATCCAGGCAGATACGCAGTATTTT
-	TRBV28	TRBJ2-7	many	CASARQYGVYEQYF	TGTGCCAGCGCTCGTCAGTACGGGGTCTACGAGCAGTACTTC
-	TRBV12-3/TRBV12-4	TRBJ1-6	many	CATSSLSSPLHF	TGTGCCACCTCGAGCCTCTCATCACCCCTCCACTTT
-	TRBV4-3	TRBJ1-1	many	CASSQVSGGGRTEAFF	TGCGCCAGCAGCCAAGTCTCCGGGGGGGGACGTACTGAAGCTTTCTTT
-	TRBV10-1	TRBJ2-5	few	CASSGTLGREETQYF	TGCGCCAGCAGTGGGACGCTGGGCAGGGAAGAGACCCAGTACTTC
-	TRBV7-8	TRBJ1-5	-	CASSQQGRNQPQHF	TGTGCCAGCAGCCAACAGGGTCGCAATCAGCCCCAGCATTTT